This TCR beta chain was sequenced in a study of T-cell memory formation after mild COVID-19. Study background: Most TCR clusters belonged to a single donor. Study observations and caveats: CD8+ contracting clones occupied EMRA, while CD4+ ones occupied mainly CM and EM.

TCRdb itself ran the 5' RACE reads through MiXCR, one entry per CDR3 protein. The repertoire has about 400,000 distinct CDR3 sequences, roughly 15% of them found once; the top ten carry about a fifth. Germline V gene sequence: CDR1 LGHNA, CDR2 YSLEER. The V end lost 0 bases, the J end lost 0 bases, and 3 bases lay between the germline ends. This CDR3 contains 14 residues. This clonotype showed up just a few times. Its target is not known. What was sequenced was PBMCs or a T cell subset sorted from them (not recorded which). The chain combines TRBV4-3 with TRBJ1-3; D gene ambiguous. The receptor comes from a young man who had mild COVID-19 (a few samples of this study predate the infection). Cell type and time point are not known. The CDR3 DNA reads TGCGCCAGCAGCCAAGAAAGCTCTGGAAACACCATATATTTT. Translated, it gives CASSQESSGNTIYF.